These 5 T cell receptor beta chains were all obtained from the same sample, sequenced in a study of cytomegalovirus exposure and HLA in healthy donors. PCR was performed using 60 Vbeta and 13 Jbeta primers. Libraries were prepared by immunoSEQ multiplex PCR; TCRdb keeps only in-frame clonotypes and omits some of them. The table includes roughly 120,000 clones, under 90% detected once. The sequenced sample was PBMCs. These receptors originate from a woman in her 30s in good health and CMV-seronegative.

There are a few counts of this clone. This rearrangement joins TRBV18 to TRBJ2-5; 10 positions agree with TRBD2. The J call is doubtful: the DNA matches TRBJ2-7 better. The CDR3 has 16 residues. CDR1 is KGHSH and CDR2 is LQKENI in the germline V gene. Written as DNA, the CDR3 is TGTGCCAGCTCACCACAAAGGACTAGCGGAGGGGACGAGCAGTACTTC. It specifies CASSPQRTSGGDEQYF.

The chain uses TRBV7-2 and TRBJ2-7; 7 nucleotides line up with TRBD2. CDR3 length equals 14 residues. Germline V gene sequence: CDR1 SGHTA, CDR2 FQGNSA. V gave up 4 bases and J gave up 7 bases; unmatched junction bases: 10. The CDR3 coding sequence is TGTGCCAGCAGCTCTAGCGGCTACGCCGGTGAGCAGTACTTC. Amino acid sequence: CASSSSGYAGEQYF.

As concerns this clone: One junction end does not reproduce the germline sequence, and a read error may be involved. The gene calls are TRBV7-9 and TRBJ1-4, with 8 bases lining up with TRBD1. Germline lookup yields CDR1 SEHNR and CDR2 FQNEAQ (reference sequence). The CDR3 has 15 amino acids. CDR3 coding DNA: TGTTCCAGCAGCTTCTTTGGACAGGGAAATGAAAAACTGTTTTTT. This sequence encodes CSSSFFGQGNEKLFF.

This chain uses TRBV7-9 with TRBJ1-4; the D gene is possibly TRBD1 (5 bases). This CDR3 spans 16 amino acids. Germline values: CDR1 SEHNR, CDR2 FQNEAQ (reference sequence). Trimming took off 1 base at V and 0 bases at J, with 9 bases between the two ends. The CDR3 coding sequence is TGTGCCAGCAGCTTAGTGGCAGGGACAACTAATGAAAAACTGTTTTTT. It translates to CASSLVAGTTNEKLFF.

CDR3 sequence (DNA): TGTGCCAGCAGCAATTCAGGGTTTGCAACTAATGAAAAACTGTTTTTT. Protein product: CASSNSGFATNEKLFF. The chain employs TRBV21-1 and TRBJ1-4; TRBD1 reflects the table's D call only, with no check against the DNA. TRBV21-1 is a pseudogene. The CDR3 covers 16 residues.